The 18 T cell receptor beta chains listed next were all sequenced from one sample in a study of blood T cell repertoires in COVID-19. Data came from immunoSEQ multiplex PCR; TCRdb stores just in-frame clones and leaves some out. The sample comprises about 120,000 clones, approximately 87% of which are singletons, and approximately 2.5% rests with the top ten. The sequenced sample was peripheral blood. The receptors were gathered from a man younger than 45 with acute or convalescent COVID-19.

This chain joins TRBV5-6 and TRBJ2-7, with 9 bases matching TRBD1. The trim removed 0 bases at V and 2 bases at J, leaving 0 bases unmatched. Germline lookup yields CDR1 SGHDT and CDR2 YYEEEE. The CDR3 extends over 14 amino acids. The CDR3 is CASSLGTGAYEQYF. CDR3 sequence (DNA): TGTGCCAGCAGCTTGGGGACAGGGGCCTACGAGCAGTACTTC.

The chain recombines TRBV7-6 with TRBJ1-5; 8 nucleotides align to TRBD1. The junction had 5 bases not matched to a gene; V was cut back by 4 bases and J by 0 bases. The germline gives CDR1 SGHVS, CDR2 FNYEAQ. The CDR3 extends over 16 amino acids. CDR3 coding DNA: TGTGCCAGCAGCTCCGGACAGGGCGGTAGCAATCAGCCCCAGCATTTT. It specifies CASSSGQGGSNQPQHF.

The genes are TRBV30 and TRBJ2-1; D possibly corresponds to TRBD2 (7 bases). Germline lookup yields CDR1 GTSNPN and CDR2 SVGIG (reference sequence). Between the trimmed V and J ends, which lost 5 bases and 5 bases, there was a span of 19 bases. The CDR3 covers 15 residues. The chain's CDR3 is CAWGLGAGDDNEQFF. DNA of the CDR3: TGTGCCTGGGGGCTGGGGGCGGGGGATGACAATGAGCAGTTCTTC.

This chain links TRBV10-3 with TRBJ1-1; D remains unclear. The CDR3 covers 14 residues. The V gene lost 6 bases and the J gene lost 7 bases, with 18 bases spanning the gap. Germline-derived CDR1 and CDR2 are ENHRY and SYGVKD. This chain's CDR3 is CAIRNPPVADEAFF. The CDR3 DNA reads as TGTGCCATCAGGAACCCGCCGGTAGCGGATGAAGCTTTCTTT.

This sequence joins TRBV10-3 and TRBJ1-2; tentative D call: TRBD1 (6 bases). CDR1 and CDR2 from the germline V gene are ENHRY and SYGVKD. The CDR3 loop spans 14 amino acids. V was pared by 2 bases and J by 3 bases, with 10 bases between. The CDR3 coding sequence is TGTGCCATCAGTGAGGGCAGGACAGACTATGGCTACACCTTC. This encodes CAISEGRTDYGYTF.

This sequence joins TRBV10-1 and TRBJ2-7; D is undetermined. V lost 8 bases, J lost 3 bases, and 11 bases lay in between. This CDR3 is built from 12 residues. Per germline, CDR1 WNHNN and CDR2 SYGVQD (reference sequence). The CDR3 nucleotides are TGCGCCAGCCCGACGGAGAACTACGAGCAGTACGTC. This gives the protein CASPTENYEQYV.

The genes are TRBV4-2 and TRBJ2-7; 10 bases map to TRBD2. V was clipped by 7 bases and J by 5 bases; unmatched bases: 14. CDR1 and CDR2 from the germline V gene are LGHNA and YNFKEQ. The CDR3 length is 16 residues. In DNA form, the CDR3 reads TGTGCCAGCACCCGGGCGAGCGGGGGGGCTATCAACGAGCAGTACTTC. It is translated as CASTRASGGAINEQYF.

This clone occurred once. V is TRBV5-1 and J is TRBJ1-2, with 12 bases lining up with TRBD1. The V gene's germline CDR1 is SGHRS and CDR2 YFSETQ. V was clipped by 3 bases and J by 4 bases; unmatched bases: 4. CDR3 length: 15 amino acids. CDR3 bases: TGCGCCAGCAGCTGGGGGACAGGGGGCAGCTATGGCTACACCTTC. Translation: CASSWGTGGSYGYTF.

The chain recombines TRBV2 with TRBJ1-2, with 8 bases that match TRBD1. The CDR3 has 13 amino acids. The V gene's germline CDR1 is SNHLY and CDR2 FYNNEI. The V and J ends lost 6 bases and 8 bases, in that order; junction bases with no gene match: 8. CDR3 sequence: CASSPQGEGGYTF. The CDR3 DNA reads TGTGCCAGCAGCCCACAGGGGGAGGGAGGCTACACCTTC.

The CDR3 loop is CASREGDTEAFF. The DNA of the CDR3 is TGCGCCAGTCGAGAAGGAGACACTGAAGCTTTCTTT. The chain employs TRBV5-1 and TRBJ1-1; no clear D. The CDR3 loop spans 12 amino acids. With 8 bases removed from V and 3 bases from J, the gap between germline ends came to 11 bases. CDR1 and CDR2 from the germline V gene are SGHRS and YFSETQ.

This chain joins TRBV6-5 and TRBJ1-1, with 8 positions matching TRBD1. The CDR3 is 14 residues long. Germline-derived CDR1 and CDR2 are MNHEY and SVGAGI. Trimming took 0 bases from V and 7 from J; bases not matched to a gene: 4. Written as DNA, the CDR3 is TGTGCCAGCAGTTACTCGCAGGGGGCAGGTGAAGCTTTCTTT. Translated: CASSYSQGAGEAFF.

This clone was observed a single time. V and J are TRBV27 and TRBJ2-3; D ambiguous. Germline V CDR1 and CDR2: MNHEY, SMNVEV (reference sequence). With 6 bases removed from V and 6 bases from J, the gap between germline ends came to 13 bases. This CDR3 comprises 13 residues. The CDR3 region has the DNA TGTGCCAGCAGGAGAGGAAGAGCGGATACGCAGTATTTT. Translation gives CASRRGRADTQYF.

V is TRBV5-6 and J is TRBJ2-2, with 10 bases identical to TRBD2. Looked up from germline, CDR1 is SGHDT and CDR2 is YYEEEE. The CDR3 length is 15 residues. J gave up 6 bases and V 4 bases, and 6 bases lay outside the gene matches. The CDR3 protein is CASSSPSGSSGELFF. The CDR3 coding sequence is TGTGCCAGCAGCAGCCCTAGCGGGAGTTCCGGGGAGCTGTTTTTT.

V is TRBV9 and J is TRBJ2-1; 11 bases align to TRBD2. The germline gives CDR1 SGDLS, CDR2 YYNGEE. The V and J ends lost 3 bases and 8 bases, in that order; junction bases with no gene match: 10. This CDR3 is 16 amino acids long. This chain's CDR3 is CASSAPTSGVPHEQFF. The CDR3 nucleotides are TGTGCCAGCAGCGCCCCGACTAGCGGGGTCCCCCATGAGCAGTTCTTC.

The chain has TRBV10-1 and TRBJ2-2; 8 nucleotides align to TRBD2. The CDR3 is 16 amino acids. Germline V CDR1 and CDR2: WNHNN, SYGVQD (reference sequence). V lost 6 bases and J lost 3; bases outside the gene matches: 9. DNA of the CDR3: TGCGCCAGCAGCCCTGGGCGGGGGGCCCACACCGGGGAGCTGTTTTTT. Translation gives CASSPGRGAHTGELFF.

The chain couples TRBV10-3 to TRBJ2-2, with 7 bases lining up with TRBD1. The CDR3 is made up of 14 amino acids. The J segment lost 2 bases and the V segment lost 7 bases, leaving 4 bases of the junction unmatched. Germline CDR1 reads ENHRY; CDR2 reads SYGVKD. The CDR3: CAITRQGNTGELFF. CDR3 nucleotide sequence: TGTGCCATCACTAGACAGGGAAACACCGGGGAGCTGTTTTTT.

J is TRBJ1-2 and V is TRBV24-1; D uncertain. This CDR3 is 12 amino acids long. Germline CDR1 reads KGHDR; CDR2 reads SFDVKD. V lost 6 bases, J lost 2 bases, and 6 bases lay in between. The CDR3 loop is CATSPGNYGYTF. CDR3 DNA sequence: TGTGCCACCAGTCCCGGGAACTATGGCTACACCTTC.

This clone was detected once. The chain combines TRBV5-5 with TRBJ1-5, with D uncertain. The CDR3 covers 13 residues. CDR1 SGHKS and CDR2 YYEKEE come from the germline V gene (reference sequence). V lost 3 bases, J lost 0 bases, and 4 bases lay in between. CDR3 in DNA: TGTGCCAGCAGCTCCTATAGCAATCAGCCCCAGCATTTT. It is translated as CASSSYSNQPQHF.